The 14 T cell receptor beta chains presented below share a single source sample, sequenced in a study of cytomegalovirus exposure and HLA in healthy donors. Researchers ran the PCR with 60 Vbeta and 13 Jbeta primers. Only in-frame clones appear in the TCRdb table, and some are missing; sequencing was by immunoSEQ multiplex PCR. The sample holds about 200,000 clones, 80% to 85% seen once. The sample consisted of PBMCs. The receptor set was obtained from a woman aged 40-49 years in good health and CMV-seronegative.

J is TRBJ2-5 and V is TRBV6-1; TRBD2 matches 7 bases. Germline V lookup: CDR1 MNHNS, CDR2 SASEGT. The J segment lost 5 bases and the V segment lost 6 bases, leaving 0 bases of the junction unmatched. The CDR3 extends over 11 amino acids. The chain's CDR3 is CASRRGETQYF. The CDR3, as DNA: TGTGCCAGCAGGCGGGGGGAGACCCAGTACTTC.

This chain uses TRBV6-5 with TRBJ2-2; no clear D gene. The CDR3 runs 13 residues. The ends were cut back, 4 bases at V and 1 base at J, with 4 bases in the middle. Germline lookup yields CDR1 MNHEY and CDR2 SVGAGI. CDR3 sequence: CASSFMNTGELFF. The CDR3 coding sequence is TGTGCCAGCAGTTTCATGAACACCGGGGAGCTGTTTTTT.

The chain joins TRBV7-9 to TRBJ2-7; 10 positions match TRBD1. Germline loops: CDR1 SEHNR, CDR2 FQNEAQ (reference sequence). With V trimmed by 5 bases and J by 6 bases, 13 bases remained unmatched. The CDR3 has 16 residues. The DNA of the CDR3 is TGTGCCAGCAGCCGTCCCCCGGGACAGGGGACAGGCGAGCAGTACTTC. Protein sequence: CASSRPPGQGTGEQYF.

CDR3 region: CASNIHPAGEQYF. The CDR3 coding sequence is TGTGCCAGCAACATCCACCCCGCCGGGGAGCAGTACTTC. The genes are TRBV27 and TRBJ2-7; D gene ambiguous. Germline CDR1 MNHEY, CDR2 SMNVEV (reference sequence). There are 13 residues in the CDR3. The V end lost 7 bases, the J end lost 7 bases, and 17 bases lay between the germline ends.

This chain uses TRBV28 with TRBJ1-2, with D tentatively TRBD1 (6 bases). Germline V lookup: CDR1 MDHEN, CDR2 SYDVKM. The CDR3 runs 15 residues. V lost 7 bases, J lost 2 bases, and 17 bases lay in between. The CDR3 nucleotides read TGTGCCAGCACCCGGGGGGGGGCTGGGAACTATGGCTACACCTTC. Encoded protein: CASTRGGAGNYGYTF.

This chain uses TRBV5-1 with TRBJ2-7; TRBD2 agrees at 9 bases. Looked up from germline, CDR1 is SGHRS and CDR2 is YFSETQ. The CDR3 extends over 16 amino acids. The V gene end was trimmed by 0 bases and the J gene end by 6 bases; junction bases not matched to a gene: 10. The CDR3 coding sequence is TGCGCCAGCAGCTTGGTATCTAGCGGGATTGTTTCCGAGCAGTACTTC. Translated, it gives CASSLVSSGIVSEQYF.

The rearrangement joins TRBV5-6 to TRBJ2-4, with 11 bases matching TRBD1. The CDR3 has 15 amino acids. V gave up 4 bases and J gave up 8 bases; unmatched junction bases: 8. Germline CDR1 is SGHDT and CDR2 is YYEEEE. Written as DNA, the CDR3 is TGTGCCAGCAGCGGAGGACAGGGGGCTATAGACATTCAGTACTTC. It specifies CASSGGQGAIDIQYF.

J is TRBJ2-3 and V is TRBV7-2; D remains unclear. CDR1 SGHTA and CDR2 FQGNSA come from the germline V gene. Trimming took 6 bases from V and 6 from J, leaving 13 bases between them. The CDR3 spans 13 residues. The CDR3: CASRSRVIDTQYF. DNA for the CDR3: TGTGCCAGCAGATCACGGGTGATCGATACGCAGTATTTT.

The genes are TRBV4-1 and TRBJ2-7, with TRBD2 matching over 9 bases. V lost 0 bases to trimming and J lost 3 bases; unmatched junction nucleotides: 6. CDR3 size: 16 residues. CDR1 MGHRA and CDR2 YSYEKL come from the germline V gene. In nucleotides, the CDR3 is TGCGCCAGCAGCCAAGAAAACGGGCGGGAGGGCTACGAGCAGTACTTC. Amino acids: CASSQENGREGYEQYF.

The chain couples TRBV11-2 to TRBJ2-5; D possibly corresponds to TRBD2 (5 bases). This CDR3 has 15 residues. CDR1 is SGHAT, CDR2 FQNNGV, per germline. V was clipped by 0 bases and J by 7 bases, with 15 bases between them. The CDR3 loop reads CASSLEAALRGTQYF. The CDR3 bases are TGTGCCAGCAGCTTAGAGGCAGCCCTACGGGGGACCCAGTACTTC.

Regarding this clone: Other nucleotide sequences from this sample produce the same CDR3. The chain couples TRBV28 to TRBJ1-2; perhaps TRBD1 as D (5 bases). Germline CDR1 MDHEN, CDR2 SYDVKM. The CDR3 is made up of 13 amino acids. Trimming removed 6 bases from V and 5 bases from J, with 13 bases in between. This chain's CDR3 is CASSLPGGYGYTF. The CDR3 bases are TGTGCCAGCAGCTTGCCCGGGGGGTATGGCTACACCTTC.

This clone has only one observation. The CDR3 nucleotides are TGTGCCAGCATCTTAGTAGAGAGGAATCAGCCCCAGCATTTT. Its protein product is CASILVERNQPQHF. The chain has TRBV6-1 and TRBJ1-5; no definite D call. The ends were cut back, 7 bases at V and 4 bases at J, with 14 bases in the middle. The CDR3 has 14 amino acids. In germline, CDR1 is MNHNS, CDR2 SASEGT.

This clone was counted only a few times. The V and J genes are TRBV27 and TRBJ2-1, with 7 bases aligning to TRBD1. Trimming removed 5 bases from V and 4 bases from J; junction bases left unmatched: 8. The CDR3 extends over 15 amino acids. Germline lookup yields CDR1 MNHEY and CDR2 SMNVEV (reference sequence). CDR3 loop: CASSPQTGKYNEQFF. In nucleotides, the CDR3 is TGTGCCAGCAGTCCTCAGACAGGGAAATACAATGAGCAGTTCTTC.

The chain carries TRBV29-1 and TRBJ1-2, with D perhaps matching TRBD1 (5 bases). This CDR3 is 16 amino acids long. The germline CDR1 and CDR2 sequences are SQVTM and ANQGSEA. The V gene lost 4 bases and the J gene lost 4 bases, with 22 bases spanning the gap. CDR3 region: CSVVGGETGAGYGYTF. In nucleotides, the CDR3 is TGCAGCGTTGTTGGGGGGGAGACCGGGGCGGGCTATGGCTACACCTTC.